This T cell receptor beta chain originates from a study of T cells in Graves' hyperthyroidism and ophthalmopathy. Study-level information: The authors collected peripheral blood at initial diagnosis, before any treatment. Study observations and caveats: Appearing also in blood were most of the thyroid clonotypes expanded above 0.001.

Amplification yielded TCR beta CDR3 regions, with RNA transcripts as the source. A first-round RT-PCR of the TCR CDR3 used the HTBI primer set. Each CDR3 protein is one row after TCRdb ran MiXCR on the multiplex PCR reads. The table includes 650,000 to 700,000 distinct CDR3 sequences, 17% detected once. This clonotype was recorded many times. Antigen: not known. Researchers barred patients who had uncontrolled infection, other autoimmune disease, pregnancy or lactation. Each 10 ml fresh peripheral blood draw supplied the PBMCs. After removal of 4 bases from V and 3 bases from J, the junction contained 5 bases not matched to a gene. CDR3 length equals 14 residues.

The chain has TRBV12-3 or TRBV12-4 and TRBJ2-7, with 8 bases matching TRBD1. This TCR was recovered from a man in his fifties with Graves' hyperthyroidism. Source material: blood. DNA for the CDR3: TGTGCCAGCAGTTCCGGACAGGGTAGCTACGAGCAGTACTTC. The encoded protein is CASSSGQGSYEQYF.